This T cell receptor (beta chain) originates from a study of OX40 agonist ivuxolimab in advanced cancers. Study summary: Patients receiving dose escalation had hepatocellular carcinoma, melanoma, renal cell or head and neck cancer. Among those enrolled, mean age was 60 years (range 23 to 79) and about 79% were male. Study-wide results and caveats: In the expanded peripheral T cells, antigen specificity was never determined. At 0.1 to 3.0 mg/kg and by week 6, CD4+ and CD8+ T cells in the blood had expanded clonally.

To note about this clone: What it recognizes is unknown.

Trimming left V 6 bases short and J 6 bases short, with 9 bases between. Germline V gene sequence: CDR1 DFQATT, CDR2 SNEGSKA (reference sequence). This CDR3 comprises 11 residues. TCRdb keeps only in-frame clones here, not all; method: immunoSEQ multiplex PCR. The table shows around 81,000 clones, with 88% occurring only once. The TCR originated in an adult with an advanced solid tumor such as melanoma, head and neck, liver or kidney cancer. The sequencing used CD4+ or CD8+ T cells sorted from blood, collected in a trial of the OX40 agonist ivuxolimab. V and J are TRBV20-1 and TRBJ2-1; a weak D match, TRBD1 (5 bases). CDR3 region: CSANRFNEQFF. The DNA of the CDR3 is TGCAGTGCCAACAGGTTCAATGAGCAGTTCTTC.